This entry describes one TCR beta chain. No antigen is known for it. The data stem from a study of shared clonotypes between healthy human individuals. Findings and caveats of the study: Investigators collected only blood, and repertoires in tissues likely differ. Between several donors, naive CD4 clonotypes were shared at a level of approximately 5%.

The CDR3 consists of 15 residues. Trimming cost V 3 bases and J 3 bases, with 13 bases left between them. Per germline, CDR1 SGDLS and CDR2 YYNGEE. The assay was immunoSEQ multiplex PCR, and TCRdb's table has in-frame clones only and misses some. Altogether over a million clones are present, just under 99% being singletons, with the ten largest covering 0.36%. Naive CD45RA+ and memory CD45RA-negative subsets were split from CD4+ cells. The receptor's source is a man aged 30 to 45 in good health. Sample: naive CD4+ T cells sorted from blood. Subset here: CD45RA+ positively selected. The genes are TRBV9 and TRBJ2-1, with D perhaps assigned TRBD1 or TRBD2 (5 bases each). The CDR3 DNA reads TGTGCCAGCAGCGCCCCCGGGACCCACTACAATGAGCAGTTCTTC. This encodes CASSAPGTHYNEQFF.